This T cell receptor beta chain was captured in a study of CD8+CD57+ T cells in acquired aplastic anemia. About the study: Sorted CD4+ and CD8+ cells yielded around 3.2 ug of DNA on average. Healthy CD8+ samples averaged approximately 11 million reads. Regarding the study as a whole: CD8+ Simpson's diversity in patients was not significantly different from that in controls. Shared by patients and controls, fewer than 30 CD8+ CDR3s were abundant in patients.

Germline trimming cut 2 bases from V and 7 bases from J; bases unmatched to any gene: 3. The germline V gene encodes CDR1 SGHNT and CDR2 YYREEE (reference sequence). The CDR3 length is 15 residues. Using genomic DNA as the template, TCR beta VDJ and CDR3 profiling was carried out. TCRdb reprocessed the reads via MiXCR and lists one record per CDR3 protein. The sample records over 200,000 distinct CDR3 sequences, approximately 60% being singletons. This clonotype was seen only once. The antigen remains undetermined. Sequencing was done on a sample of sorted CD4+, CD8+, or CD8+CD57+ T cells (not recorded which) from PBMCs. The receptor's source is a human donor in good health. The chain combines TRBV5-4 with TRBJ1-6; the match to TRBD1 covers 10 bases. The CDR3 here is CASSFPGQGNSPLHF. In DNA, the CDR3 is TGTGCCAGCAGCTTTCCGGGACAGGGGAATTCACCCCTCCACTTT.